This T cell receptor (beta chain) was profiled in a study of T cell repertoires in cytomegalovirus infection (dated by TCRdb to the late 2010s). General notes on the study: Because public TCR beta signatures pointed to carriage of CMV infection together with the matching HLA type, the HLA type of each donor mattered for the analysis. The investigation overall reported the following: In both this cohort and an independent cohort of 352 donors, the cumulative frequency of public TCR beta family members distinguished carriers of CMV infection plus the relevant HLA type. The ex vivo response was dominated by HLA-C-restricted CMV-specific TCR beta clonotypes, which also provided the single most frequent clonotype in two of eight donors.

Sequencer: Illumina HiSeq 1500. TCRdb redid the processing of the public reads, applying fastp at Q25 and MiXCR, and retained in-frame beta chains. Identical CDR3 protein sequences are pooled into one entry, listed with their most common genes and DNA. In this sample the table shows some 700,000 distinct CDR3 sequences, approximately 40% of which occur a single time. The ten biggest clones cover 2.5% to 3.5% of the sample. Looking up the germline V gene (reference sequence) yields CDR1 LNHNV and CDR2 YYDKDF. Relative to germline, V is 0 bases shorter and J is 2 bases shorter, with 7 bases between their ends. The CDR3 sequence holds 14 residues, the cysteine and phenylalanine included. Kept here is only the CDR3 DNA, which spans 42 bases and is read in frame from base 1. Concerning this clonotype itself: It has no known antigen specificity. No per-base quality is available; no much larger clone lies one base away.

Material: PBMCs. This TCR was sampled from a human donor in good health (CMV status not recorded). Some clones in this sample may be carry-over from other donors' samples. In this chain, TRBV15 is recombined with TRBJ1-2, with TRBD1 tentatively as D gene (5 bases match). The CDR3 reads CATSREPGNYGYTF. In nucleotide form, the sequence is TGTGCCACCAGCAGAGAACCAGGGAACTATGGCTACACCTTC.